Listed below are T cell receptor beta chains from one sample, sequenced in a study of cytomegalovirus exposure and HLA in healthy donors. Some clones are missing from TCRdb's copy, which holds only in-frame ones; the method was immunoSEQ multiplex PCR. The sample carries about 120,000 clones, around 74% recorded once. Sequencing was carried out using PBMCs. The receptors derive from a man in his 60s in good health and CMV-seropositive. Both conserved end residues are part of each CDR3. D genes are given only for firm matches. Clone sizes are given selectively: once, few, many, or a class where the clone is expanded.

DNA	CDR3	J	size	D	V
TGTGCCAGCCCCCTTGGGACACGGAGAGGCTACACCTTC	CASPLGTRRGYTF	TRBJ1-2	-	-	TRBV2
TGCGCCAGTGCATTGAGCGGGGAAGAGACCCAGTACTTC	CASALSGEETQYF	TRBJ2-5	few	TRBD2	TRBV5-1
TGTGCCAGCAGCTTAGGAGCGGGGGCGTCTACGAGCTTGTTCTTC	CASSLGAGASTSLFF	TRBJ2-1	-	TRBD2	TRBV7-7
TGTGCCACCAAGAGACTCCTCTCGACAGATACGCAGTATTTT	CATKRLLSTDTQYF	TRBJ2-3	-	-	TRBV2
TGTGCCAGCAGCCCCACGGGGGGCTCCTACGAGCAGTACTTC	CASSPTGGSYEQYF	TRBJ2-7	-	TRBD2	TRBV5-4
TGCAGCGTGAGGGACAGGGCAATGAACACTGAAGCTTTCTTT	CSVRDRAMNTEAFF	TRBJ1-1	-	TRBD1	TRBV29-1
TGTGCCTGGACTACCGGGACAGGGTATGAAAAACTGTTTTTT	CAWTTGTGYEKLFF	TRBJ1-4	-	TRBD1	TRBV30
TGTGCCAGCAGCTCCCAGACAGGGTTAAACACCGGGGAGCTGTTTTTT	CASSSQTGLNTGELFF	TRBJ2-2	-	TRBD1	TRBV11-2
TGTGCCAGCAGGCCCGACAGGGGGCCGAACTATGGCTACACCTTC	CASRPDRGPNYGYTF	TRBJ1-2	-	TRBD1	TRBV27
TGTGCCAGCAGCTTACTAGCGGGAGGGGGCACAGATACGCAGTATTTT	CASSLLAGGGTDTQYF	TRBJ2-3	-	TRBD2	TRBV7-9
TGTGCCAGCAGTGAAAGGGACAGATACAAAAACATTCAGTACTTC	CASSERDRYKNIQYF	TRBJ2-4	-	TRBD1	TRBV6-1
TGTGCCAGCTCACGGGGGACTAGCGGCTACAATGAGCAGTTCTTC	CASSRGTSGYNEQFF	TRBJ2-1	-	TRBD2	TRBV18
TGTGCCAGCAGCTCCATGGGGCTAGCGGGTGATACGCAGTATTTT	CASSSMGLAGDTQYF	TRBJ2-3	-	TRBD2	TRBV9
TGTGCCAGCAGTCCCTTGGTCGGACAGGCGAGACCCTACGAGCAGTACTTC	CASSPLVGQARPYEQYF	TRBJ2-7	few	TRBD1	TRBV27